This paragraph covers one TCR beta chain sequence. The sample holds other DNA sequences that translate to the same CDR3. This sample is part of a study of beta chain features in type 1 diabetes. Reverse transcription of all isolated RNA meant that expressed TCRB transcripts were sequenced. The table came from immunoSEQ multiplex PCR; TCRdb's copy has only in-frame clones and leaves some out. The sample includes 300,000 or so clones, under 8.5% of them seen just once. The CDR3 totals 13 residues. Looked up from germline, CDR1 is LNHDA and CDR2 is SQIVND (reference sequence). The V segment lost 5 bases and the J segment 9 bases; nucleotides outside the gene matches: 3.

The material sequenced was central memory CD4+ T cells from blood. The clonotype was recovered from a woman aged 18-35 years in good health. This chain connects TRBV19 to TRBJ2-3; 12 bases agree with TRBD2. CDR3 sequence (DNA): TGTGCCAGTAGTCCCGGGACTAGCGGGACGCAGTATTTT. Its translation: CASSPGTSGTQYF.